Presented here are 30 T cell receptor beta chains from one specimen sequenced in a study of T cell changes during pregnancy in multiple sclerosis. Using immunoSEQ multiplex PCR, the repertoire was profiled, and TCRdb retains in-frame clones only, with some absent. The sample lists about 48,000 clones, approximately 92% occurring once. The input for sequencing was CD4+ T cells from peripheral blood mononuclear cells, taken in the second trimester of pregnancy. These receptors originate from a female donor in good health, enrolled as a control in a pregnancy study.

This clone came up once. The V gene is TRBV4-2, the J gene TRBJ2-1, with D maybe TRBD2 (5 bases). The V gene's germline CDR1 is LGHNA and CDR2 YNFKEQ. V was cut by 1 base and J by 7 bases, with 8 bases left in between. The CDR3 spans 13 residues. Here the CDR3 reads CASSQGRVNEQFF. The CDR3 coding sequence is TGTGCCAGCAGCCAAGGGCGGGTAAATGAGCAGTTCTTC.

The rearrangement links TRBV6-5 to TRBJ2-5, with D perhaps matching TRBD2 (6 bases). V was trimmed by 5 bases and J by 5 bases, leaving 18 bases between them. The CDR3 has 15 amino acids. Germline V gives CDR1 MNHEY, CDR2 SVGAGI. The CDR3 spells CASSRLRGQPETQYF. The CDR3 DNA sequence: TGTGCCAGCAGTCGATTGCGGGGTCAACCCGAGACCCAGTACTTC.

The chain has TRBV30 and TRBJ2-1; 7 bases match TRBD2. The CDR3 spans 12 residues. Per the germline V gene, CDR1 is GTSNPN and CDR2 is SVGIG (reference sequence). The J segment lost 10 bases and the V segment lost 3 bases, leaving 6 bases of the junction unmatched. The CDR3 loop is CAWSGLVLEQFF. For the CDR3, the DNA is TGTGCCTGGAGCGGACTAGTGCTCGAGCAGTTCTTC.

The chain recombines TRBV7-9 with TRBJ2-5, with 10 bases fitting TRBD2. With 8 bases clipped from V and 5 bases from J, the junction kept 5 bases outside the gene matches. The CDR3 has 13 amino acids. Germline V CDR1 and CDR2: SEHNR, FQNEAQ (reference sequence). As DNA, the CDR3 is TGTGCCAGCGTCCTAGCGGGAGTGGAGACCCAGTACTTC. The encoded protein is CASVLAGVETQYF.

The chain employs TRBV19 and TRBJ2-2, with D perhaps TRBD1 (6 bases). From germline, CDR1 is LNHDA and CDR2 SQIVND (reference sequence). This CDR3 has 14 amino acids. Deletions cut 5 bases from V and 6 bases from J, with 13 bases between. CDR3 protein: CASSPYRDAGELFF. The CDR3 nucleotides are TGTGCCAGTAGTCCCTACAGGGATGCCGGGGAGCTGTTTTTT.

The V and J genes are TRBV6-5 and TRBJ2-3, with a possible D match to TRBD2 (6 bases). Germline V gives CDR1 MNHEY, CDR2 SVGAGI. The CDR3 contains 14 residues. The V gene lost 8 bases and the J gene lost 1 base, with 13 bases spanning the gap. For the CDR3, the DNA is TGTGCCAGCCCAAGGCCGGGGGGCACAGATACGCAGTATTTT. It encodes CASPRPGGTDTQYF.

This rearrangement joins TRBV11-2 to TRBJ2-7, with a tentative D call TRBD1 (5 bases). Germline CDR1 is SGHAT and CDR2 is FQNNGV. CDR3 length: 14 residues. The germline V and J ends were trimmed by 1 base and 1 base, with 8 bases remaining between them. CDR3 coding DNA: TGTGCCAGCAGCTTAGTTGACAGATCCTACGAGCAGTACTTC. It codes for CASSLVDRSYEQYF.

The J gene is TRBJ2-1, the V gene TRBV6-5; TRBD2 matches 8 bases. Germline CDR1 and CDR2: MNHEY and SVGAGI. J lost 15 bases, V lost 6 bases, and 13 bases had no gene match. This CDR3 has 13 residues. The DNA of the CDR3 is TGTGCCAGCAGCCCTGGCCGGAGCGGGAGACGGTTCTTC. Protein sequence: CASSPGRSGRRFF.

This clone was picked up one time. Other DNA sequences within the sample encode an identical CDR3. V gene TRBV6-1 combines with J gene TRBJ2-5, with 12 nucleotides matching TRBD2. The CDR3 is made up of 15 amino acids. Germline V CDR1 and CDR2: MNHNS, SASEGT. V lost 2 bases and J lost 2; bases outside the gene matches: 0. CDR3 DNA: TGTGCCAGCAGTGAACTAGCGGGAGGGCAAGAGACCCAGTACTTC. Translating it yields CASSELAGGQETQYF.

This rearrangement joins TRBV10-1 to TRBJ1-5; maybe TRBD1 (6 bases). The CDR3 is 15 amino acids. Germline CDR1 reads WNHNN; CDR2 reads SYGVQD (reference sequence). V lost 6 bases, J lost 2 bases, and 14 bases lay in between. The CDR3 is CASSAGGIGNQPQHF. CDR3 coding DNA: TGCGCCAGCAGCGCGGGGGGCATTGGCAATCAGCCCCAGCATTTT.

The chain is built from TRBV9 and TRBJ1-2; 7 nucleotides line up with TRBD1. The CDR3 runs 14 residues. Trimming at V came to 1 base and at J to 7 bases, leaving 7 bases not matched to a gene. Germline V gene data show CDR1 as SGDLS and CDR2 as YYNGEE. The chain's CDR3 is CASSVLTGDGGYTF. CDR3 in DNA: TGTGCCAGCAGCGTACTCACAGGGGATGGTGGCTACACCTTC.

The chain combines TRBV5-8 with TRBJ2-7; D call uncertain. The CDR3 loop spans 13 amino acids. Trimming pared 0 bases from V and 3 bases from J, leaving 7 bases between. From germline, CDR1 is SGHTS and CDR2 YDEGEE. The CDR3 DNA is TGTGCCAGCAGCTTGGCCAGACTCTACGAGCAGTACTTC. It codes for CASSLARLYEQYF.

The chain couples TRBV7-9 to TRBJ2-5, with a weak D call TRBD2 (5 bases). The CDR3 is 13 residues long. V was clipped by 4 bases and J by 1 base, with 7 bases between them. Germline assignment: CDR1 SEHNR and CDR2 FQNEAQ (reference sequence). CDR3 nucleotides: TGTGCCAGCAGCTCGGGGTCCCAAGAGACCCAGTACTTC. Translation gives CASSSGSQETQYF. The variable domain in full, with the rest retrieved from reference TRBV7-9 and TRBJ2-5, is DTGVSQNPRHKITKRGQNVTFRCDPISEHNRLYWYRQTLGQGPEFLTYFQNEAQLEKSRLLSDRFSAERPKGSFSTLEIQRTEQGDSAMYLCASSSGSQETQYFGPGTRLLVL.

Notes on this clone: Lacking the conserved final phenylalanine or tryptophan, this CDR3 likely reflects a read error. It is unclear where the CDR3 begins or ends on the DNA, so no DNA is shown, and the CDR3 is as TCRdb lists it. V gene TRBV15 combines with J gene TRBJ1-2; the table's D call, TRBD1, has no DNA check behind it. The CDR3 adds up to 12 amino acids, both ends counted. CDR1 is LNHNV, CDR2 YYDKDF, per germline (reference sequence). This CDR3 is CATSRDRGPQDV.

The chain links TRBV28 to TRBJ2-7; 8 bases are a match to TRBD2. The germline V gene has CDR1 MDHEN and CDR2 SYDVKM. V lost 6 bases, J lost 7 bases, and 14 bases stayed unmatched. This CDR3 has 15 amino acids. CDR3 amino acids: CASSGAAGGLREQYF. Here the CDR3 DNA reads TGTGCCAGCAGCGGCGCGGCGGGAGGTCTGAGGGAGCAGTACTTC.

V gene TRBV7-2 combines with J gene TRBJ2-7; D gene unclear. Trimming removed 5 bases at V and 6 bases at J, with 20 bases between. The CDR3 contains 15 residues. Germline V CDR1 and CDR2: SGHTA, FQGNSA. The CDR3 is CASSPSFLTYSEQYF. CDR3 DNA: TGTGCCAGCAGCCCAAGCTTCCTGACATATTCCGAGCAGTACTTC.

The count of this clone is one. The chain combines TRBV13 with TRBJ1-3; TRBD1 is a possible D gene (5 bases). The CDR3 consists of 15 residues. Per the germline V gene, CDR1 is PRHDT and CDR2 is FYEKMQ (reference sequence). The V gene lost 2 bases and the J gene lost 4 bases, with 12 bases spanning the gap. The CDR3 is CASSLSGGGGNTIYF. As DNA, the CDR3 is TGTGCCAGCAGCTTATCGGGGGGTGGCGGAAACACCATATATTTT.

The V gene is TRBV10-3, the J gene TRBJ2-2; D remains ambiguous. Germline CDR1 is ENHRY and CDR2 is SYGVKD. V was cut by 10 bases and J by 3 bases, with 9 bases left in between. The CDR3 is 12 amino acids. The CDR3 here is CATGPYTGELFF. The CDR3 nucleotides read TGTGCCACTGGCCCCTACACCGGGGAGCTGTTTTTT.

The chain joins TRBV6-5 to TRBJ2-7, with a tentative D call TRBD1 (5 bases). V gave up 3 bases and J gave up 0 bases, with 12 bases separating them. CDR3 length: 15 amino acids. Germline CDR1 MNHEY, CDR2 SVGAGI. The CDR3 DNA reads TGTGCCAGCAGTTATGCCGGCAGGGACTCCTACGAGCAGTACTTC. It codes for CASSYAGRDSYEQYF.

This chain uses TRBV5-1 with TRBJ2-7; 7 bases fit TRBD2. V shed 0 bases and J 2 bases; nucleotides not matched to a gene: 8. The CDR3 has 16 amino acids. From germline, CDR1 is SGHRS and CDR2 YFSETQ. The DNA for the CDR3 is TGCGCCAGCAGCTTGGCCCAGGGCGGGAGCACCTACGAGCAGTACTTC. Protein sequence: CASSLAQGGSTYEQYF.

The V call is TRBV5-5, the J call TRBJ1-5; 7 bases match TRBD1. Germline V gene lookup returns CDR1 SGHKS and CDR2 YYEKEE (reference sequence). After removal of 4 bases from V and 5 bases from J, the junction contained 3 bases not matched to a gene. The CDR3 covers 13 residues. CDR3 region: CASSQTGDQPQHF. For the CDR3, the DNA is TGTGCCAGCAGCCAAACAGGGGATCAGCCCCAGCATTTT.

The CDR3 sequence is CAWRRTGNNQPQHF. As DNA, the CDR3 is TGTGCCTGGAGGAGGACAGGGAACAATCAGCCCCAGCATTTT. This rearrangement joins TRBV30 to TRBJ1-5, with TRBD1 matching over 8 bases. V was clipped by 3 bases and J by 3 bases; unmatched bases: 4. Per germline, CDR1 GTSNPN and CDR2 SVGIG (reference sequence). This CDR3 comprises 14 residues.

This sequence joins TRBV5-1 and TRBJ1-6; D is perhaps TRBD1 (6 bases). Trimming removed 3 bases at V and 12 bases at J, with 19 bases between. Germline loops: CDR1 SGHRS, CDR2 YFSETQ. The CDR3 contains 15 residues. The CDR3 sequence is CASSSVTGWRRPLHF. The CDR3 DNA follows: TGCGCCAGCAGCTCAGTTACAGGGTGGAGGAGACCCCTCCACTTT.

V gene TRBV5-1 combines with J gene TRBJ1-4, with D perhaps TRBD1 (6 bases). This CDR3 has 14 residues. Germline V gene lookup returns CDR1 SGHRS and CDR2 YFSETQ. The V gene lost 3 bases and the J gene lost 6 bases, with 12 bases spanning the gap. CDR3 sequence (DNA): TGCGCCAGCAGCTCAGGACAGCCCCATGAAAAACTGTTTTTT. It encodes CASSSGQPHEKLFF.

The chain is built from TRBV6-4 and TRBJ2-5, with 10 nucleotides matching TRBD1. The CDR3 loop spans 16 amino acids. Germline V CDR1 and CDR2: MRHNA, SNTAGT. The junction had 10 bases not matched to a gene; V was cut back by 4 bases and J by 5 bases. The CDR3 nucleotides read TGTGCCAGCAGTGTTGGGCCGGGACAGGGGTCGGAGACCCAGTACTTC. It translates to CASSVGPGQGSETQYF.

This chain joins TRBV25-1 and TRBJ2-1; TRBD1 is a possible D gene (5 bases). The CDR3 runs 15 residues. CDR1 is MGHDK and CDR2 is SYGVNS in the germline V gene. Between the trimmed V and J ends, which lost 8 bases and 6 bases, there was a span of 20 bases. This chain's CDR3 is CASGDSLSLINEQFF. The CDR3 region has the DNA TGTGCCAGCGGAGACAGCCTTAGCCTAATCAATGAGCAGTTCTTC.

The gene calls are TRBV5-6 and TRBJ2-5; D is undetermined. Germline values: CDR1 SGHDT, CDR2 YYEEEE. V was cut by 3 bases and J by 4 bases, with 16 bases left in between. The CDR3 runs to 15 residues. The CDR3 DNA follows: TGTGCCAGCAGCTCGCCTTTTGTGGTGAGAGAGACCCAGTACTTC. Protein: CASSSPFVVRETQYF.

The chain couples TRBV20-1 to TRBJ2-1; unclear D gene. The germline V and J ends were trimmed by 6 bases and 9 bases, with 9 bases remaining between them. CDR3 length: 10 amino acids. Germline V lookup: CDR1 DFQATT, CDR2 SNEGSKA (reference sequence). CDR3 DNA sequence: TGCAGTGCAGCTAGTATTGAGCAGTTCTTC. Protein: CSAASIEQFF.

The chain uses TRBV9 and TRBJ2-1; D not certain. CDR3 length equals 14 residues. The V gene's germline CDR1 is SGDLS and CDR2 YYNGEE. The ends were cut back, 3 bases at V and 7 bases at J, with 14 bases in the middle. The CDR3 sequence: CASSASGFDNEQFF. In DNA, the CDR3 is TGTGCCAGCAGCGCCTCGGGTTTCGATAATGAGCAGTTCTTC.

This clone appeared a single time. CDR3 DNA sequence: TGTGCCAGCTCACCACAAGGGACTACTAGCACAGATACGCAGTATTTT. Amino acid sequence: CASSPQGTTSTDTQYF. The chain has TRBV18 and TRBJ2-3, with 7 nucleotides matching TRBD2. Germline V gene lookup returns CDR1 KGHSH and CDR2 LQKENI. V shed 1 base, J shed 0 bases, and the junction held 4 bases outside the gene matches. The CDR3 contains 16 residues.